These 24 T cell receptor beta chains were all obtained from the same sample, sequenced in a study of identical twins. TCRdb independently ran MiXCR on the 5' RACE reads; one entry per CDR3 protein. This sample has just under 550,000 distinct CDR3 sequences; over 12% occur once, and the top ten carry roughly 0.43%. These data also featured in a second study, about yellow fever vaccine responses in identical twins.

What was sequenced was CD4+ T cells sorted from blood. These receptor sequences come from a woman aged 18-29 years in good health.

This clonotype has a count of ten or more. The V gene is TRBV11-2, the J gene TRBJ1-1, with D maybe TRBD1 (6 bases). This CDR3 has 12 residues. V shed 1 base and J shed 8 bases, with 8 bases lying between them. Per germline, CDR1 SGHAT and CDR2 FQNNGV. In DNA form, the CDR3 reads TGTGCCAGCAGCTTAGCCAGGGGAGAAGCTTTCTTT. Translated: CASSLARGEAFF.

This clonotype was seen a handful of times. V and J are TRBV28 and TRBJ1-2; D is ambiguous. CDR1 is MDHEN and CDR2 is SYDVKM in the germline V gene. Between the trimmed V and J ends, which lost 7 bases and 0 bases, there was a span of 9 bases. The CDR3 totals 13 residues. DNA of the CDR3: TGTGCCAGCACCAAGGGATCTAACTATGGCTACACCTTC. It specifies CASTKGSNYGYTF.

In its sample, this clonotype was seen many times. V gene TRBV10-2 combines with J gene TRBJ2-1; 10 nucleotides match TRBD2. The V gene end was trimmed by 6 bases and the J gene end by 3 bases; junction bases not matched to a gene: 11. CDR3 length: 17 amino acids. The V gene's germline CDR1 is WSHSY and CDR2 SAAADI. CDR3 sequence: CASREGSSGSSYNEQFF. The CDR3 region has the DNA TGCGCCAGCAGAGAAGGGTCTAGCGGGAGTAGCTACAATGAGCAGTTCTTC.

With regard to this clonotype: A much larger clone lies one base from this, so it may be a read error. The CDR3 bases are TGCAGCGTTTCCCCCCCTTATAGCGGGAGGTTGATTGAGCAGTTCTTC. Its protein product is CSVSPPYSGRLIEQFF. The chain employs TRBV29-1 and TRBJ2-1, with TRBD2 identical over 10 bases. Trimming at V came to 5 bases and at J to 9 bases, leaving 16 bases not matched to a gene. The CDR3 is 16 residues long. Germline-derived CDR1 and CDR2 are SQVTM and ANQGSEA.

This clonotype was seen only a few times. DNA for the CDR3: TGTGCCAGCAGCCAGCGATTAGGAAGCACTGAAGCTTTCTTT. Protein: CASSQRLGSTEAFF. The gene calls are TRBV12-3 or TRBV12-4 and TRBJ1-1, with D uncertain. There are 14 residues in the CDR3. V lost 6 bases to trimming and J lost 4 bases, with 15 bases between them.

V and J are TRBV24-1 and TRBJ2-3; D possibly corresponds to TRBD2 (6 bases). V was trimmed by 7 bases and J by 4 bases, leaving 20 bases between them. The CDR3 covers 16 residues. Germline CDR1 and CDR2: KGHDR and SFDVKD. In DNA, the CDR3 is TGTGCCACCAGCTTGGGGGGTACGGGGGTCGCAGATACGCAGTATTTT. Protein product: CATSLGGTGVADTQYF.

The chain recombines TRBV25-1 with TRBJ2-3, with D possibly TRBD1 on 6 matching bases. Between the trimmed V and J ends, which lost 6 bases and 2 bases, there was a span of 15 bases. This CDR3 spans 15 amino acids. Germline CDR1 is MGHDK and CDR2 is SYGVNS. CDR3 sequence (DNA): TGTGCCAGCAGGACAGGCTGGAAGGACACAGATACGCAGTATTTT. It is translated as CASRTGWKDTDTQYF.

As DNA, the CDR3 is TGCAGTGCTATGCGGGAGGTCTACAATGAGCAGTTCTTC. The encoded protein is CSAMREVYNEQFF. This chain connects TRBV20-1 to TRBJ2-1, with 8 bases matching TRBD2. The CDR3 consists of 13 residues. Germline V gene lookup returns CDR1 DFQATT and CDR2 SNEGSKA (reference sequence). V gave up 4 bases and J gave up 3 bases; unmatched junction bases: 2.

The V and J genes are TRBV29-1 and TRBJ2-2; a possible D gene is TRBD2 (5 bases). The CDR3 has 14 residues. Germline CDR1 SQVTM, CDR2 ANQGSEA. Trimming cost V 4 bases and J 0 bases, with 9 bases left between them. The CDR3 coding sequence is TGCAGCGTTGGGCGAGCGGCGAACACCGGGGAGCTGTTTTTT. Translation: CSVGRAANTGELFF.

This clonotype was observed a handful of times. The chain recombines TRBV20-1 with TRBJ2-7; TRBD1 aligns across 10 bases. This CDR3 has 14 residues. Germline CDR1 is DFQATT and CDR2 is SNEGSKA (reference sequence). V gave up 5 bases and J gave up 2 bases; unmatched junction bases: 6. CDR3 residues: CSAPTGTGAYEQYF. The CDR3 DNA reads as TGCAGTGCTCCGACGGGGACAGGGGCCTACGAGCAGTACTTC.

This clonotype has a handful of counts. V usage is TRBV7-2 and J usage is TRBJ2-3; no reliable D call. The CDR3 is made up of 14 amino acids. V shed 2 bases and J shed 6 bases, with 12 bases lying between them. The germline CDR1 and CDR2 sequences are SGHTA and FQGNSA. The CDR3 region has the DNA TGTGCCAGCAGCTTATTTACTATCCCGGATACGCAGTATTTT. This codes for CASSLFTIPDTQYF.

The V and J genes are TRBV29-1 and TRBJ2-3; D call uncertain. This CDR3 contains 11 residues. Germline values: CDR1 SQVTM, CDR2 ANQGSEA. Trimming stripped 7 bases from V and 6 bases from J, with 11 bases between. This chain's CDR3 is CSGTTADTQYF. In DNA form, the CDR3 reads TGCAGCGGCACGACGGCGGATACGCAGTATTTT.

V usage is TRBV7-9 and J usage is TRBJ1-2; TRBD1 agrees at 11 bases. Germline V CDR1 and CDR2: SEHNR, FQNEAQ (reference sequence). V trimming: 5 bases; J trimming: 6 bases; junction bases outside the gene matches: 8. CDR3 length: 15 residues. The CDR3 spells CASSPRDRGEDGYTF. The CDR3 region has the DNA TGTGCCAGCAGCCCGAGGGACAGGGGGGAGGATGGCTACACCTTC.

The V call is TRBV25-1, the J call TRBJ1-1; perhaps TRBD1 as D (5 bases). The CDR3 is 16 residues long. Trimming stripped 3 bases from V and 4 bases from J, with 18 bases between. Germline V lookup: CDR1 MGHDK, CDR2 SYGVNS. The CDR3 is CASSDPRRGAVTEAFF. For the CDR3, the DNA is TGTGCCAGCAGTGACCCGCGGAGGGGCGCGGTCACTGAAGCTTTCTTT.

This clonotype has just a few counts. V usage is TRBV14 and J usage is TRBJ2-1, with D possibly being TRBD2 (6 bases). CDR3 length: 17 residues. Germline V gene sequence: CDR1 SGHDN, CDR2 FVKESK. V lost 8 bases to trimming and J lost 4 bases, with 24 bases between them. CDR3 in amino acids: CASQIRKTGATYNEQFF. Here the CDR3 DNA reads TGTGCCAGCCAAATCCGGAAGACGGGAGCCACATACAATGAGCAGTTCTTC.

The V and J genes are TRBV12-3 or TRBV12-4 and TRBJ1-6; 8 nucleotides line up with TRBD1. Losses at the gene ends were 6 bases for V and 8 bases for J; bases not matched to a gene: 6. This CDR3 region has 14 residues. CDR3: CASSLDRADSPLHF. The CDR3 nucleotides read TGTGCCAGCAGCTTGGACAGGGCCGATTCACCCCTCCACTTT.

This clonotype was seen only a few times. The V gene is TRBV2, the J gene TRBJ2-1; perhaps TRBD2 as D (6 bases). Trimming took 9 bases from V and 0 from J, leaving 9 bases between them. There are 13 residues in the CDR3. Germline V gene lookup returns CDR1 SNHLY and CDR2 FYNNEI. The CDR3 region has the DNA TGTGCCAGAGCGGGTAGCTCCTACAATGAGCAGTTCTTC. Protein sequence: CARAGSSYNEQFF.

Only a few counts were recorded for this clonotype. This chain links TRBV7-3 with TRBJ2-2, with 7 bases identical to TRBD2. The CDR3 totals 15 residues. The J segment lost 3 bases and the V segment lost 6 bases, leaving 7 bases of the junction unmatched. From germline, CDR1 is SGHTA and CDR2 FQGTGA. As DNA, the CDR3 is TGTGCCAGCAGGGAAACTAGCGTCGACACCGGGGAGCTGTTTTTT. This sequence encodes CASRETSVDTGELFF.

A note on this clonotype: Without the conserved terminal phenylalanine or tryptophan, this CDR3 likely stems from a read error. This chain connects TRBV27 to TRBJ2-1, with 11 bases matching TRBD1. CDR3 length: 14 residues. J was trimmed by 9 bases and V by 6 bases; bases with no gene match: 7. The germline V gene has CDR1 MNHEY and CDR2 SMNVEV (reference sequence). The CDR3 spells CASRRTGGSSEQFS. CDR3 sequence (DNA): TGTGCCAGCAGAAGGACAGGGGGCTCAAGTGAGCAGTTCTCC.

The DNA of the CDR3 is TGTGCCAGCAGCACGGACCTCCAGGATTCACCCCTCCACTTT. Translating gives CASSTDLQDSPLHF. This chain links TRBV7-9 with TRBJ1-6; D uncertain. The CDR3 consists of 14 residues. Trimming pared 5 bases from V and 8 bases from J, leaving 13 bases between. Germline V gene lookup returns CDR1 SEHNR and CDR2 FQNEAQ (reference sequence).

The V and J genes are TRBV6-2 or TRBV6-3 and TRBJ1-1; the match to TRBD1 covers 7 bases. CDR3 length: 13 residues. Losses at the gene ends were 2 bases for V and 5 bases for J; bases not matched to a gene: 2. The germline gives CDR1 MNHEY, CDR2 SVGEGT. The CDR3 coding sequence is TGTGCCAGCAGTTACGGCAGGGGGACTGAAGCTTTCTTT. This translates into CASSYGRGTEAFF.

The chain carries TRBV18 and TRBJ2-1, with 10 bases aligning to TRBD2. The CDR3 loop spans 16 amino acids. J lost 6 bases, V lost 0 bases, and 5 bases had no gene match. CDR1 and CDR2 (germline): KGHSH, LQKENI. The CDR3 is CASSPPIAGGPNEQFF. CDR3 DNA: TGTGCCAGCTCACCACCGATAGCGGGGGGCCCCAATGAGCAGTTCTTC.

The chain couples TRBV5-6 to TRBJ2-5; 11 nucleotides line up with TRBD2. This CDR3 contains 14 residues. Germline V gives CDR1 SGHDT, CDR2 YYEEEE. V trimming: 4 bases; J trimming: 3 bases; junction bases outside the gene matches: 2. CDR3 sequence (DNA): TGTGCCAGCAGCGAGACTAGCGGGAAAGAGACCCAGTACTTC. Its translation: CASSETSGKETQYF. Looking up the rest from reference TRBV5-6 and TRBJ2-5 gives the full variable domain: DAGVTQSPTHLIKTRGQQVTLRCSPKSGHDTVSWYQQALGQGPQFIFQYYEEEERQRGNFPDRFSGHQFPNYSSELNVNALLLGDSALYLCASSETSGKETQYFGPGTRLLVL.

The rearrangement joins TRBV29-1 to TRBJ1-1; D might be TRBD1 (5 bases). CDR1 is SQVTM and CDR2 is ANQGSEA in the germline V gene. The CDR3 length is 12 residues. V was trimmed by 8 bases and J by 1 base, leaving 11 bases between them. CDR3: CSLGGGNTEAFF. For the CDR3, the DNA is TGCAGCCTTGGGGGGGGGAACACTGAAGCTTTCTTT.